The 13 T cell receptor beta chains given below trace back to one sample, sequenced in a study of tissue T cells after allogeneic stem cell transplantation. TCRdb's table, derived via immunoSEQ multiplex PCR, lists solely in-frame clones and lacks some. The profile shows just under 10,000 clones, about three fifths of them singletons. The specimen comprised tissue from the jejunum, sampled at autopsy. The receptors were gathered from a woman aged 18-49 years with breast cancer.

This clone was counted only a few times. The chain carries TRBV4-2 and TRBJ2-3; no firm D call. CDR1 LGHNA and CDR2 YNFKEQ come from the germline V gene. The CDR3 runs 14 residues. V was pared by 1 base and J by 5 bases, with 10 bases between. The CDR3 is CASSQGISLDTQYF. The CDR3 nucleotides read TGTGCCAGCAGCCAAGGAATTAGCTTAGATACGCAGTATTTT.

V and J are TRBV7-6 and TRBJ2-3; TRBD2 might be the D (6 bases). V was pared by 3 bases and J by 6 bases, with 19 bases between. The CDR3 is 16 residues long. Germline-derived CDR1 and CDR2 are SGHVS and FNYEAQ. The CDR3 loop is CASSFRTTQPPDTQYF. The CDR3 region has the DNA TGTGCCAGCAGCTTTCGGACTACACAGCCTCCTGATACGCAGTATTTT. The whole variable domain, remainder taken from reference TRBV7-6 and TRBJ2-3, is GAGVSQSPRYKVTKRGQDVALRCDPISGHVSLYWYRQALGQGPEFLTYFNYEAQQDKSGLPNDRFSAERPEGSISTLTIQRTEQRDSAMYRCASSFRTTQPPDTQYFGPGTRLTVL.

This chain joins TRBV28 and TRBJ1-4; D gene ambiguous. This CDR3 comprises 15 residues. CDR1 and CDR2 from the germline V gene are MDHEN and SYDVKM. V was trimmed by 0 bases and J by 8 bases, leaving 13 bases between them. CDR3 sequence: CASSLWQATSEKLFF. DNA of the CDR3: TGTGCCAGCAGTTTATGGCAGGCGACTAGCGAAAAACTGTTTTTT.

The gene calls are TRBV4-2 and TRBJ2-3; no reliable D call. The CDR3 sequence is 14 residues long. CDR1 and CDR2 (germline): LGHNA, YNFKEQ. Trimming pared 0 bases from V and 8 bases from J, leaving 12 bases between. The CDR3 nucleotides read TGTGCCAGCAGCCAAGAGTCTTCTAGAGGTACGCAGTATTTT. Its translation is CASSQESSRGTQYF.

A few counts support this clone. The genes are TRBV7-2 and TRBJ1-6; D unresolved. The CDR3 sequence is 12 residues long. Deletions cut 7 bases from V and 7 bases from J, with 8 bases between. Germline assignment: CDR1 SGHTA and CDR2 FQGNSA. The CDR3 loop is CASTSLNSPLHF. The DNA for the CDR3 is TGTGCCAGCACCAGTCTGAATTCACCCCTCCACTTT.

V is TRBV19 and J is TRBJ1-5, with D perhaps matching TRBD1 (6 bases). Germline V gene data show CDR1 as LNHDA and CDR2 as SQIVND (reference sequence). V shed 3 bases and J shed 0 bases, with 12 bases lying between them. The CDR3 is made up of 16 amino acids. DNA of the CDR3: TGTGCCAGTAGTATCCGGGACACCTATAGCAATCAGCCCCAGCATTTT. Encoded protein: CASSIRDTYSNQPQHF.

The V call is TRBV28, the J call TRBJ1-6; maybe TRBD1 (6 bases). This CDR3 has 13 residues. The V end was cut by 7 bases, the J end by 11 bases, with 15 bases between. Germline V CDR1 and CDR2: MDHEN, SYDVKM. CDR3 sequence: CASMAGERTPLHF. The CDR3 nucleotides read TGTGCCAGCATGGCAGGGGAAAGAACACCCCTCCACTTT.

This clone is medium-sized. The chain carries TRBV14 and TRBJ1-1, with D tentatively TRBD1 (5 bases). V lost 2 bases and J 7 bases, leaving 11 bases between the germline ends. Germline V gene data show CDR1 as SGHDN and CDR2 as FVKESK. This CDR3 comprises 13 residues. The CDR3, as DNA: TGTGCCAGCAGCCAAATACTGCAGGGTGAAGCTTTCTTT. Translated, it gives CASSQILQGEAFF.

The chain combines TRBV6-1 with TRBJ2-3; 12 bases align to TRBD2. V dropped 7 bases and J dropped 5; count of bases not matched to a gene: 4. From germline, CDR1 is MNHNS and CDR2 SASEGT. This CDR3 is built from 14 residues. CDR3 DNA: TGTGCCAGCAATCAACTAGCGGGGGGAGATACGCAGTATTTT. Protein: CASNQLAGGDTQYF.

Written as DNA, the CDR3 is TGTGCCAGCAGCCAAGATTCGGGTCCCCAAGAGACCCAGTACTTC. Translating gives CASSQDSGPQETQYF. The chain couples TRBV3-1 (or the pseudogene TRBV3-2) to TRBJ2-5; D call uncertain. The CDR3 has 15 residues. Germline loops: CDR1 LGHDT, CDR2 YNNKEL (reference sequence). Trimming pared 0 bases from V and 1 base from J, leaving 9 bases between.

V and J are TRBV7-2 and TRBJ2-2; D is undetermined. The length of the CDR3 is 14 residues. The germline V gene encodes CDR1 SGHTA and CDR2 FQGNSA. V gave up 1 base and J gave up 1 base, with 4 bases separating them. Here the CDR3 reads CASSLERNTGELFF. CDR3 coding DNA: TGTGCCAGCAGCTTAGAACGGAACACCGGGGAGCTGTTTTTT.

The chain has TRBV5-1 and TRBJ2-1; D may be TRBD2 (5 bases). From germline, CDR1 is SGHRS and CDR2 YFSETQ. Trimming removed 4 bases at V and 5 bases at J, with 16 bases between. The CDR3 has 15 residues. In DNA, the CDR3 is TGCGCCAGCAGCCTACACACCGGGGAGAACAATGAGCAGTTCTTC. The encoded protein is CASSLHTGENNEQFF.

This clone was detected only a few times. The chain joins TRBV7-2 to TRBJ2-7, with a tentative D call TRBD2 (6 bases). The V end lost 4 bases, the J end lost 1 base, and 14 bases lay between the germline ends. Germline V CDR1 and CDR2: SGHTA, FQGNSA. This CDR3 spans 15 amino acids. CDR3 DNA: TGTGCCAGCAGCTCATCGGGGCTAGCGTCCTACGAGCAGTACTTC. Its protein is CASSSSGLASYEQYF.